This entry describes one TCR beta chain. Which antigen it targets is not known. The sample holds no much larger clone one base away, and base qualities are not on file. Enrolling through a virtual design, the prospective study's participants ranged in age from about 18 to 89 years and lived across roughly 24 United States geographic areas. To assign participants to cohorts, the prospective study relied on clinical history that participants themselves reported in a screening survey and a study questionnaire. For ImmuneRACE Cohort 3, a participant was defined as recovered based on two consecutive negative NP/OP PCR tests, clearance by a healthcare professional, or resolution of symptoms. Each participant in the prospective study had whole blood, serum and a nasopharyngeal or oropharyngeal swab collected by mobile phlebotomists. Over a roughly 2-month period, participants in the prospective study had the option of providing additional blood draws and questionnaires. Blood samples from the prospective study were shipped frozen or at room temperature prior to DNA extraction.

The sample belongs to a study of blood T cell repertoires in COVID-19 (dated by TCRdb to about 2020). About the full investigation: Samples from collaborators originated in the United States, Italy and Spain and spanned both the acute and convalescent phases of COVID-19. The prospective study material was composed of cDNA or gDNA derived from T cells, B-cell-depleted T cells, or PBMCs. Deeply sampled blood TCRbeta repertoires from subjects exposed to, actively infected with, or recovered from COVID-19 were included in the dataset. The repertoires were made available in a free public database intended to serve as a resource for research on the immune response to SARS-CoV-2. The samples were drawn from the first 160 participants of the ongoing ImmuneRACE study and from 1,200 or so subjects provided by 6 global collaborators. Nearly every sample came with metadata listing a de-identified subject ID, COVID-19 status, age in years and sex. Where available, HLA class I and class II types were obtained from metadata supplied by the sample provider rather than from assay-based typing. General conclusions and limits of the study: The amount of clinical and demographic metadata varied by source and participant and was provided uncurated.

The immunoSEQ Assay, a bias-controlled multiplex PCR, was used to amplify TCRbeta CDR3 regions from genomic DNA. In the source study's methods: The number of nucleated cells in each sample was estimated by amplification of reference gene primers within the assay. To quantify the absolute abundance of each unique TCRbeta CDR3 rearrangement, sequence reads were collapsed and filtered. Productive Simpson clonality was computed per sample as the square root of Simpson's diversity index over productive rearrangements. TCRdb carries this immuneACCESS record with in-frame sequences only. Its versions omit some clonotypes, under half of them owing to an unresolved V gene in the studies checked, with the rest unexplained. Clone size and the V and J calls come from that table; the DNA yielded D and trimming. The sample has over 300,000 clones on record, over 75% of them singletons. Over 9% of the sample is held by the ten biggest clonotypes.

The source material was PBMCs or T cells enriched from blood (not recorded which). The clonotype originates from a woman aged 35 to 49 who had recovered from COVID-19.

The CDR3 has the sequence CASSLATSGPYEQYF. The base sequence is TGTGCCAGCAGCTTAGCGACTAGCGGACCCTACGAGCAGTACTTC. The rearranged chain carries TRBV11-3 and TRBJ2-7; the junction holds 9 bases that match TRBD2. CDR1 and CDR2, looked up from the germline V gene, are SGHNT and YENEEA. Germline trimming amounts to 1 base on V and 2 bases on J, with 3 as the count of junction bases outside the gene matches. The CDR3, cysteine through phenylalanine, is 15 amino acids long. The read is trimmed to its CDR3 DNA, 45 bases read in frame from base 1. The full variable domain, with segments outside the CDR3 supplied by the reference TRBV11-3 and TRBJ2-7 proteins, appears as EAGVVQSPRYKIIEKKQPVAFWCNPISGHNTLYWYLQNLGQGPELLIRYENEEAVDDSQLPKDRFSAERLKGVDSTLKIQPAELGDSAVYLCASSLATSGPYEQYFGPGTRLTVT.